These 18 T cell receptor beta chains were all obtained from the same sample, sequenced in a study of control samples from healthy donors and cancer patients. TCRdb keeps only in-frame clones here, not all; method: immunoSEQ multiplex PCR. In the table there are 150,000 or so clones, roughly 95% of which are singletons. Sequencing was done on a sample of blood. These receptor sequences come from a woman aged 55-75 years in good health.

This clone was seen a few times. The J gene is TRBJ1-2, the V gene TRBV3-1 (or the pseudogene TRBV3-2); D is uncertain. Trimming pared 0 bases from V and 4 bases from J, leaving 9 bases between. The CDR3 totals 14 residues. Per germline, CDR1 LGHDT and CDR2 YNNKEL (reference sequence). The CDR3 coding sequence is TGTGCCAGCAGCCAAGAAGGCCAAGTCTATGGCTACACCTTC. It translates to CASSQEGQVYGYTF.

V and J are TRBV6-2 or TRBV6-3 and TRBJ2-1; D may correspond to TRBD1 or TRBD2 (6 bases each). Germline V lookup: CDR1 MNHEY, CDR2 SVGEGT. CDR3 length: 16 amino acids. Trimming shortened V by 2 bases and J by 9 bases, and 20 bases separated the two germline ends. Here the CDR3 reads CASSYASLLGGTEQFF. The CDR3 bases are TGTGCCAGCAGTTACGCCTCTCTGTTGGGGGGCACTGAGCAGTTCTTC.

CDR3 amino acids: CASSARGADTQYF. The DNA for the CDR3 is TGTGCCAGCAGCGCCCGGGGCGCAGATACGCAGTATTTT. The chain has TRBV11-3 and TRBJ2-3; the D gene could be TRBD1 or TRBD2 (5 bases each). The germline gives CDR1 SGHNT, CDR2 YENEEA. CDR3 length: 13 amino acids. V was trimmed by 5 bases and J by 4 bases, leaving 10 bases between them.

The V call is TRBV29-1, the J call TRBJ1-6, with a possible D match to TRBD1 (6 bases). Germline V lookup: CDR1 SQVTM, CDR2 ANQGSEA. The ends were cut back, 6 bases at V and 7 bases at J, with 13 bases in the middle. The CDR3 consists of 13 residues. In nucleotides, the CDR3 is TGCAGCGTCCGGACAGACATGAATTCACCCCTCCACTTT. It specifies CSVRTDMNSPLHF.

The CDR3 here is CASSLGQTINEQFF. Here the CDR3 DNA reads TGTGCCAGCAGCTTAGGGCAGACGATAAATGAGCAGTTCTTC. This chain uses TRBV7-2 with TRBJ2-1; no clear D gene. CDR1 SGHTA and CDR2 FQGNSA come from the germline V gene. This CDR3 is built from 14 residues. V shed 1 base and J shed 7 bases, with 11 bases lying between them.

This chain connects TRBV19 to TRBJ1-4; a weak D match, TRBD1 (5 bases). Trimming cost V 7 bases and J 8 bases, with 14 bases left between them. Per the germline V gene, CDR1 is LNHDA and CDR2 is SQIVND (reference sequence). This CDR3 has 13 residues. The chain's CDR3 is CASTSGRVEKLFF. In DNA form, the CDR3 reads TGTGCCAGTACCTCCGGCAGGGTAGAAAAACTGTTTTTT.

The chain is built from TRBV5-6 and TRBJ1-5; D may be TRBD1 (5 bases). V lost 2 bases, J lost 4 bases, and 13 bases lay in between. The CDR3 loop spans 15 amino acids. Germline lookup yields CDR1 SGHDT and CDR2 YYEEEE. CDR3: CASSLSRAVNQPQHF. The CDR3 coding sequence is TGTGCCAGCAGCTTATCCAGGGCCGTAAATCAGCCCCAGCATTTT.

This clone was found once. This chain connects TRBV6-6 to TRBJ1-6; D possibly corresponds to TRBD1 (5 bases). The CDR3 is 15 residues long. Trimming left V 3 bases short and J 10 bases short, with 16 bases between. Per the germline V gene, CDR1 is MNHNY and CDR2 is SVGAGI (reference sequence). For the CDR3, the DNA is TGTGCCAGCAGTTATAGGGACTTCGGCGGATCACCCCTCCACTTT. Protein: CASSYRDFGGSPLHF.

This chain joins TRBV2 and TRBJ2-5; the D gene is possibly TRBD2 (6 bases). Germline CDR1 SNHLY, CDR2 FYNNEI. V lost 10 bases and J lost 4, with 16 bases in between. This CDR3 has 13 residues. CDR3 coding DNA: TGTGCCATCGGCGGACTATCCGGAGAGACCCAGTACTTC. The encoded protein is CAIGGLSGETQYF.

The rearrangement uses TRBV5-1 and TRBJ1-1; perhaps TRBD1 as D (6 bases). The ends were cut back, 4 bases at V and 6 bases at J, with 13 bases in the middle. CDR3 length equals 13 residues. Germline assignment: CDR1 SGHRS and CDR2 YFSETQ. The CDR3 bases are TGCGCCAGCAGCCAAGGACAGAATCCTGAAGCTTTCTTT. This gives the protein CASSQGQNPEAFF.

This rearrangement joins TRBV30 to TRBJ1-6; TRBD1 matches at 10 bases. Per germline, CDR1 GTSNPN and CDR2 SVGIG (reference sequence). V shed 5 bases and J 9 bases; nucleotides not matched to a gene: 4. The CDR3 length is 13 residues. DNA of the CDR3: TGTGCCTGGGGGACAGGGGTGAGTTCACCCCTCCACTTT. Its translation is CAWGTGVSSPLHF.

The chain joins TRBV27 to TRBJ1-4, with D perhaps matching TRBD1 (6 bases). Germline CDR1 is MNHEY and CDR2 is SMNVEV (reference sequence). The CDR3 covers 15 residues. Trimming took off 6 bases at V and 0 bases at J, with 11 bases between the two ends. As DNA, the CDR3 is TGTGCCAGCAGGCCACAGGGTGCAACTAATGAAAAACTGTTTTTT. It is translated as CASRPQGATNEKLFF.

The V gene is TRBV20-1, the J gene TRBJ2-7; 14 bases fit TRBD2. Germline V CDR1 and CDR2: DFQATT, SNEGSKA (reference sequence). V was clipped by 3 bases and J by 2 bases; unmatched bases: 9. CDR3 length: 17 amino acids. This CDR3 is CSASNDGTSGGPYEQYF. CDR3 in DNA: TGCAGTGCTAGTAACGACGGGACTAGCGGGGGACCCTACGAGCAGTACTTC.

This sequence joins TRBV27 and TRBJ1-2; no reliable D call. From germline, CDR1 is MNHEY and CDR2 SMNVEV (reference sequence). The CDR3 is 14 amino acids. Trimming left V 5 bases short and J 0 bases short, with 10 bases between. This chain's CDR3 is CASSRTGANYGYTF. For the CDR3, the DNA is TGTGCCAGCAGTCGGACTGGGGCTAACTATGGCTACACCTTC.

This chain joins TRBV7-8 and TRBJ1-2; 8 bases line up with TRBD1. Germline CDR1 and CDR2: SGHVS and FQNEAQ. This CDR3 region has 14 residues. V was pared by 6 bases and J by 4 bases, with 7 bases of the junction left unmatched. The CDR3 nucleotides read TGTGCCAGCAGTTCTGGACAGGGCGTCTATGGCTACACCTTC. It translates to CASSSGQGVYGYTF.

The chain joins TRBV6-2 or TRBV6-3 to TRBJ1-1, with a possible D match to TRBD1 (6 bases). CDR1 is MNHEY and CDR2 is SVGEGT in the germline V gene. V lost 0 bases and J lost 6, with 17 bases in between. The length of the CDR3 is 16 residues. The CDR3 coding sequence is TGTGCCAGCAGTTACTCCAGGGGTCGGCGGTATCCTGAAGCTTTCTTT. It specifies CASSYSRGRRYPEAFF.

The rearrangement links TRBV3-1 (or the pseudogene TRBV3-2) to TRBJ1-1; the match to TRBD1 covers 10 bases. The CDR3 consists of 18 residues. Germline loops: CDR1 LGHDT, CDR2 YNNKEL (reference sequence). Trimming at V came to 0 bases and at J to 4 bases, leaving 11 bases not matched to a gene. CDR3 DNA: TGTGCCAGCAGCCAAGAAGACGAGAGACAGGGGGCTAGCACTGAAGCTTTCTTT. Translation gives CASSQEDERQGASTEAFF.

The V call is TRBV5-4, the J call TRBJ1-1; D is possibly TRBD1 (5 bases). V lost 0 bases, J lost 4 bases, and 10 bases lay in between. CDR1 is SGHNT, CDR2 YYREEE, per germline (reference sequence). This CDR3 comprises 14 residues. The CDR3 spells CASSLGRGRTEAFF. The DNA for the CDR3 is TGTGCCAGCAGCTTGGGACGGGGCCGCACTGAAGCTTTCTTT.